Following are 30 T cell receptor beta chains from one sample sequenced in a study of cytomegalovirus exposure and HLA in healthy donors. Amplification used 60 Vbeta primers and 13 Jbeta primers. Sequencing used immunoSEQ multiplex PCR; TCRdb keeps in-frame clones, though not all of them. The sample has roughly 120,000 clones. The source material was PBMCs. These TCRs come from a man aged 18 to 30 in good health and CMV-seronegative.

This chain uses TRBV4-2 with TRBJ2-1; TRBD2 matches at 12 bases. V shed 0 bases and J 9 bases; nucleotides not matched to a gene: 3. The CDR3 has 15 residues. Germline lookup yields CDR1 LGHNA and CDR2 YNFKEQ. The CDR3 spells CASSQDPSGRAEQFF. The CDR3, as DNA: TGTGCCAGCAGCCAAGATCCTAGCGGGAGGGCTGAGCAGTTCTTC.

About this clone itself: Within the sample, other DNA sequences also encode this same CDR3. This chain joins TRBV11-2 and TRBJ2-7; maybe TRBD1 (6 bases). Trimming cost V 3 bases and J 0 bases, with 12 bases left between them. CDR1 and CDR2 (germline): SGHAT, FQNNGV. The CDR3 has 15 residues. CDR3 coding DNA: TGTGCCAGCAGCTTGGAAGGCAGGGGCTCCTACGAGCAGTACTTC. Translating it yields CASSLEGRGSYEQYF.

Written as DNA, the CDR3 is TGCGCCAGCAGCTCAAACTACGAGCAGTACTTC. Translation gives CASSSNYEQYF. This chain links TRBV4-1 with TRBJ2-7; unclear D gene. This CDR3 contains 11 residues. Germline CDR1 and CDR2: MGHRA and YSYEKL. The germline V and J ends were trimmed by 5 bases and 3 bases, with 5 bases remaining between them.

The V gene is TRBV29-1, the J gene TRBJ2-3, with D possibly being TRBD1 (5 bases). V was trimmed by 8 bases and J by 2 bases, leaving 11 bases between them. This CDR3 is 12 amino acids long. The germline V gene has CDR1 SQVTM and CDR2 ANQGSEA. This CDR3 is CSIGHITDTQYF. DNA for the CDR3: TGCAGCATCGGACATATCACAGATACGCAGTATTTT.

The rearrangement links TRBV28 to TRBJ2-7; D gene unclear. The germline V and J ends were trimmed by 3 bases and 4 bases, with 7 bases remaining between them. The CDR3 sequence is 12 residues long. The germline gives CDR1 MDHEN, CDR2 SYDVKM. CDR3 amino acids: CASSFLEYEQYF. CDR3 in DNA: TGTGCCAGCAGTTTTTTAGAGTACGAGCAGTACTTC.

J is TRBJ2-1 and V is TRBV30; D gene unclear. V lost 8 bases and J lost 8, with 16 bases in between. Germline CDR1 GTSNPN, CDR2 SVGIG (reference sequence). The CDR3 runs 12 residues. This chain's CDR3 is CAGSTGVHEQFF. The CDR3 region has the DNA TGTGCCGGATCTACTGGAGTCCATGAGCAGTTCTTC.

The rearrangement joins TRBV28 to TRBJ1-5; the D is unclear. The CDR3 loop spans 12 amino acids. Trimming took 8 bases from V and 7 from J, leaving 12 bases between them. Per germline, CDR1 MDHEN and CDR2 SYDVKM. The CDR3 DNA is TGTGCCAGCGGTGGAGGTGGGCAGCCCCAGCATTTT. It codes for CASGGGGQPQHF.

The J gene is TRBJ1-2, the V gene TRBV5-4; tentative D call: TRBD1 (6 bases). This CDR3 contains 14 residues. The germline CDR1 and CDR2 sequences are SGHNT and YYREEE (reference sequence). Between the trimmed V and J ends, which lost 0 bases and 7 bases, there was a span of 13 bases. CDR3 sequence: CASSLGTEVIGYTF. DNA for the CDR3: TGTGCCAGCAGCTTGGGGACAGAGGTTATTGGCTACACCTTC. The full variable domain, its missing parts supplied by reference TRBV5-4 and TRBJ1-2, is ETGVTQSPTHLIKTRGQQVTLRCSSQSGHNTVSWYQQALGQGPQFIFQYYREEENGRGNFPPRFSGLQFPNYSSELNVNALELDDSALYLCASSLGTEVIGYTFGSGTRLTVV.

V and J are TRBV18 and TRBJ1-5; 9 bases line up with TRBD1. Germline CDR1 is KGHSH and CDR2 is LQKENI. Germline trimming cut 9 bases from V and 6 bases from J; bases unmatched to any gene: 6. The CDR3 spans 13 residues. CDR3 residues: CASKGTGIQPQHF. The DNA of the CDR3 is TGTGCCAGTAAGGGGACAGGGATTCAGCCCCAGCATTTT.

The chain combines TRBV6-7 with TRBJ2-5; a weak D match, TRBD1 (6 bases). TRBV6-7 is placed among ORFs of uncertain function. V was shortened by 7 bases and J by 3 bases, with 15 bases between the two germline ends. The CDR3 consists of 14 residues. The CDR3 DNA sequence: TGTGCCAGCATCAACGGGCAGGGGAAAGAGACCCAGTACTTC. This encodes CASINGQGKETQYF.

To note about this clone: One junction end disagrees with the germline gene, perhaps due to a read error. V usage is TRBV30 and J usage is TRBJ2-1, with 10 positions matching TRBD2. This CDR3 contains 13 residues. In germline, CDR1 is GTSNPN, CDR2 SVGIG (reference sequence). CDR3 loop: CAWRGLAPNEQFF. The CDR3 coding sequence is TGTGCTTGGAGGGGACTAGCGCCCAATGAGCAGTTCTTC.

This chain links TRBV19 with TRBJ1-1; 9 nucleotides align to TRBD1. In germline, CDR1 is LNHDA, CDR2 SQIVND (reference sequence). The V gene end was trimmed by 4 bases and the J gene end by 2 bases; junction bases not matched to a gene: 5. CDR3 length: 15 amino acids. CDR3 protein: CASSNGDRANTEAFF. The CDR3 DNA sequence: TGTGCCAGTAGTAATGGGGACAGGGCAAACACTGAAGCTTTCTTT.

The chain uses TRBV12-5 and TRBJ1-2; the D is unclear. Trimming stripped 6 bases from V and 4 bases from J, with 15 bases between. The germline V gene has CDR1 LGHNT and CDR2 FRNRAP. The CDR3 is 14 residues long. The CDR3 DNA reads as TGTGCTAGTGGCTCAGGAATGTGGCCCTATGGCTACACCTTC. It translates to CASGSGMWPYGYTF.

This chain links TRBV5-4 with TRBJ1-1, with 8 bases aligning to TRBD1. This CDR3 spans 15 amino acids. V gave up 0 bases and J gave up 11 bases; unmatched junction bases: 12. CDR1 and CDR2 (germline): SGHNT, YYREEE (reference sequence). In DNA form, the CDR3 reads TGTGCCAGCAGCTTGGCCGAGACCGGACAGGGAACGGCTTTCTTT. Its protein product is CASSLAETGQGTAFF.

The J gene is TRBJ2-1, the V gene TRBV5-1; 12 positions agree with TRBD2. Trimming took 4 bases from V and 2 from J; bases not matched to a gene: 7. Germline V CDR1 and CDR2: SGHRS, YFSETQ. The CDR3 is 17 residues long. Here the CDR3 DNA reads TGCGCCAGCAGCCAGGAACTAGCGGGAGGACCCTACAATGAGCAGTTCTTC. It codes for CASSQELAGGPYNEQFF.

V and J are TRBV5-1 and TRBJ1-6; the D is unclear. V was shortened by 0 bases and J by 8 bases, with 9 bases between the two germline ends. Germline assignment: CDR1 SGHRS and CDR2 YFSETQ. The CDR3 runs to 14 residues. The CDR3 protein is CASSLGAGDSPLHF. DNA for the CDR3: TGCGCCAGCAGCTTGGGTGCGGGTGATTCACCCCTCCACTTT.

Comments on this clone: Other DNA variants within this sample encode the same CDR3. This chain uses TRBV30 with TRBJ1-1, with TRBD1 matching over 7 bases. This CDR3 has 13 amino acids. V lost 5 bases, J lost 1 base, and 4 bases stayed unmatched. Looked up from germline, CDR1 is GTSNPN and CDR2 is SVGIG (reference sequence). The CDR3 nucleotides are TGTGCCTGGGCTGACAGGGCGAACACTGAAGCTTTCTTT. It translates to CAWADRANTEAFF.

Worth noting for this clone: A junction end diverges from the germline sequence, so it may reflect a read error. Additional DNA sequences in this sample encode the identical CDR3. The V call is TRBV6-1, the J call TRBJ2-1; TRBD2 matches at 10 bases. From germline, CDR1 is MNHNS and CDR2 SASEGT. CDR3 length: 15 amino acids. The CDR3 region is CASSELAGGYNEQFF. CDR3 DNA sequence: TGCGCCAGCAGTGAATTAGCGGGGGGTTACAATGAGCAGTTCTTC.

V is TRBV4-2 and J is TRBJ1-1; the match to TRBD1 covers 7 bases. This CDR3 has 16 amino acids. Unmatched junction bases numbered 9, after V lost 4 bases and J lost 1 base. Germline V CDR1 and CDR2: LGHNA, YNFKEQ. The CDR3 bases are TGTGCCAGCAGCCCGCCAGGACAGGCGAAGAACACTGAAGCTTTCTTT. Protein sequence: CASSPPGQAKNTEAFF.

The CDR3 is CASSILAGTFTDTQYF. CDR3 coding DNA: TGTGCCAGTAGTATCCTAGCGGGGACCTTCACAGATACGCAGTATTTT. V gene TRBV19 combines with J gene TRBJ2-3, with 9 positions matching TRBD2. CDR1 and CDR2 from the germline V gene are LNHDA and SQIVND (reference sequence). The CDR3 has 16 residues. V trimming: 3 bases; J trimming: 2 bases; junction bases outside the gene matches: 6.

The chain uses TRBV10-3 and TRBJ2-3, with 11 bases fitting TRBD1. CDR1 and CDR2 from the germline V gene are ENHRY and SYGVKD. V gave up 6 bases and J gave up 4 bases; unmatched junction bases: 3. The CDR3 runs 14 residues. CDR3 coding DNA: TGTGCCATCAGGGACAGGGGGCTTTCAGATACGCAGTATTTT. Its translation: CAIRDRGLSDTQYF.

The CDR3 DNA reads TGCGCCACCAAACAGGCAAAGGGCTATGGCTACACCTTC. Protein product: CATKQAKGYGYTF. This chain uses TRBV5-1 with TRBJ1-2; possibly TRBD1 for D (5 bases). Germline values: CDR1 SGHRS, CDR2 YFSETQ. The CDR3 contains 13 residues. The V end lost 9 bases, the J end lost 4 bases, and 16 bases lay between the germline ends.

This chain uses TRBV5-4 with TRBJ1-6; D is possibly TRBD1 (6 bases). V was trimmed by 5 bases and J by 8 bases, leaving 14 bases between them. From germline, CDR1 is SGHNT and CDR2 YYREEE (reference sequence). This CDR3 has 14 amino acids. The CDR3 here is CASSEQGRDSPLHF. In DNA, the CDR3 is TGTGCCAGCAGTGAACAGGGTAGGGATTCACCCCTCCACTTT.

CDR3: CASSRDPLSYEQYF. Here the CDR3 DNA reads TGTGCCAGCAGCCGCGATCCTCTCTCCTACGAGCAGTACTTC. The V gene is TRBV6-1, the J gene TRBJ2-5, with D unclear. The end of the DNA aligns better with TRBJ2-7, so the J call may be wrong. From germline, CDR1 is MNHNS and CDR2 SASEGT. There are 14 residues in the CDR3.

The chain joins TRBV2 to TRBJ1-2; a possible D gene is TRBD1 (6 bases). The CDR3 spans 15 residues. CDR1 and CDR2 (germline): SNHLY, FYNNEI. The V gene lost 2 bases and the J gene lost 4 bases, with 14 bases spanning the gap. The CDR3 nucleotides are TGTGCCAGCAGTGAATGGGCCAGGGGAAGCTATGGCTACACCTTC. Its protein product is CASSEWARGSYGYTF.

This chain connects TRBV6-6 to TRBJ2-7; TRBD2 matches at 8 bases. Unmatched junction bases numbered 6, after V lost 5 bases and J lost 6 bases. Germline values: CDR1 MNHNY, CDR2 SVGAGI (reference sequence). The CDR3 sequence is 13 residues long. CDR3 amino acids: CASSLTGGSEQYF. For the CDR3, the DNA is TGTGCCAGCAGTCTAACGGGGGGGTCCGAGCAGTACTTC.

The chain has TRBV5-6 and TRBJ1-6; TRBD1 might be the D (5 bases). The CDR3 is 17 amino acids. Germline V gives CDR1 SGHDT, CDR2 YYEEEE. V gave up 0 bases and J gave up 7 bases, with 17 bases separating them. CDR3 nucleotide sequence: TGTGCCAGCAGCTTGGTCTCGGGGGTCACAAGGAATTCACCCCTCCACTTT. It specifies CASSLVSGVTRNSPLHF.

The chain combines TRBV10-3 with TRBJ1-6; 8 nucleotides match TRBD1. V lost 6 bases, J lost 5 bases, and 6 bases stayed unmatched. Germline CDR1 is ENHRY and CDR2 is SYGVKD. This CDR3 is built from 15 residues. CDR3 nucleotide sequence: TGTGCCATCAGCCTGGGACAGGCAAATAATTCACCCCTCCACTTT. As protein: CAISLGQANNSPLHF.

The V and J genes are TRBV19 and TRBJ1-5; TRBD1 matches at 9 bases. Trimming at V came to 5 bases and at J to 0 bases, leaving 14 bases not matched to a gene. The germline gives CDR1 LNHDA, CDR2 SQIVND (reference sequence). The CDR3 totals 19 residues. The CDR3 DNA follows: TGTGCCAGTAGTTTCAGGACAGGGGCCCTCCTTTATAGCAATCAGCCCCAGCATTTT. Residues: CASSFRTGALLYSNQPQHF.

In DNA, the CDR3 is TGTGCCTGGAGTGCGTCTTTTTATCAGCCCCAGCATTTT. Translation: CAWSASFYQPQHF. V is TRBV30 and J is TRBJ1-5; no firm D call. Germline V gene lookup returns CDR1 GTSNPN and CDR2 SVGIG (reference sequence). CDR3 size: 13 residues. V gave up 1 base and J gave up 5 bases, with 9 bases separating them.